Below are 24 T cell receptor beta chains sequenced from a single sample in a study of T-cell memory formation after mild COVID-19. MiXCR was run by TCRdb on the 5' RACE reads, yielding one entry per CDR3 protein. The sample shows around 370,000 distinct CDR3 sequences, under 25% of them seen only once. Sequenced input: PBMCs or a T cell subset sorted from them (not recorded which). These receptors all come from an adult woman who had mild COVID-19 (a few samples of this study predate the infection). Cell type and time point are not known.

The J gene is TRBJ2-5, the V gene TRBV10-3; D remains unclear. Germline CDR1 ENHRY, CDR2 SYGVKD. This CDR3 region has 17 residues. V dropped 3 bases and J dropped 2 bases, with 19 bases sitting between them. This chain's CDR3 is CAISEKLSEGGQETQYF. The CDR3 region has the DNA TGTGCCATCAGTGAAAAGCTTTCTGAAGGTGGACAAGAGACCCAGTACTTC.

This chain joins TRBV4-2 and TRBJ2-7; TRBD2 agrees at 7 bases. This CDR3 comprises 14 residues. Losses at the gene ends were 4 bases for V and 3 bases for J; bases not matched to a gene: 6. Germline CDR1 reads LGHNA; CDR2 reads YNFKEQ. The chain's CDR3 is CASSPPGEGYEQYF. The CDR3 region has the DNA TGTGCCAGCAGCCCCCCCGGGGAGGGCTACGAGCAGTACTTC.

The chain combines TRBV24-1 with TRBJ2-1, with 10 nucleotides matching TRBD1. Per germline, CDR1 KGHDR and CDR2 SFDVKD. The V and J ends lost 4 bases and 2 bases, in that order; junction bases with no gene match: 4. The length of the CDR3 is 16 residues. The CDR3 DNA reads TGTGCCACCAGTGACGGAGACAGGGGGCCCTACAATGAGCAGTTCTTC. Amino acids: CATSDGDRGPYNEQFF.

A few counts support this clonotype. The rearrangement links TRBV7-8 to TRBJ1-6; unclear D gene. The CDR3 extends over 13 amino acids. In germline, CDR1 is SGHVS, CDR2 FQNEAQ. Trimming shortened V by 6 bases and J by 10 bases, and 13 bases separated the two germline ends. The CDR3 sequence is CASRPDLGSPLHF. The CDR3 nucleotides read TGTGCCAGCAGACCAGACCTGGGATCACCCCTCCACTTT.

This clonotype was observed a few times. With a much larger clone just one base away, this may be a read error. The chain links TRBV24-1 to TRBJ1-5; unclear D gene. The V gene's germline CDR1 is KGHDR and CDR2 SFDVKD. The CDR3 length is 13 residues. Trimming left V 1 base short and J 4 bases short, with 4 bases between. As DNA, the CDR3 is TGTGCCACCAGTGATTTCCCGAATCAGCCCCAGCATTTT. Its protein is CATSDFPNQPQHF.

This clonotype was counted a few times. V usage is TRBV14 and J usage is TRBJ1-2; D unresolved. This CDR3 has 13 amino acids. Germline lookup yields CDR1 SGHDN and CDR2 FVKESK. With 4 bases removed from V and 3 bases from J, the gap between germline ends came to 9 bases. This chain's CDR3 is CASSPGLYYGYTF. For the CDR3, the DNA is TGTGCCAGCAGCCCCGGGCTATACTATGGCTACACCTTC.

This clonotype was detected ten times or more. The J gene is TRBJ1-1, the V gene TRBV12-3 or TRBV12-4; D is unresolved. The CDR3 is 13 amino acids. Between the trimmed V and J ends, which lost 6 bases and 0 bases, there was a span of 8 bases. The CDR3 nucleotides read TGTGCCAGCAGGCCAGAGCTGAACACTGAAGCTTTCTTT. Translating gives CASRPELNTEAFF.

This clonotype was seen a few times. The rearrangement joins TRBV15 to TRBJ2-1; 7 nucleotides match TRBD2. CDR1 and CDR2 from the germline V gene are LNHNV and YYDKDF (reference sequence). The V segment lost 0 bases and the J segment 5 bases; nucleotides outside the gene matches: 13. This CDR3 contains 18 residues. The CDR3 bases are TGTGCCACCAGCAGAGATGGAACTAGCGCGGTTTTCCACAATGAGCAGTTCTTC. Protein: CATSRDGTSAVFHNEQFF.

This rearrangement joins TRBV11-2 to TRBJ1-1, with unresolved D. Germline V gives CDR1 SGHAT, CDR2 FQNNGV. Trimming took off 5 bases at V and 8 bases at J, with 12 bases between the two ends. The CDR3 consists of 12 residues. The CDR3 sequence: CASSLVRIEAFF. DNA of the CDR3: TGTGCCAGCAGCCTCGTCCGTATCGAAGCTTTCTTT.

The chain links TRBV5-4 to TRBJ2-3, with TRBD2 matching over 11 bases. The V and J ends lost 2 bases and 4 bases, in that order; junction bases with no gene match: 6. From germline, CDR1 is SGHNT and CDR2 YYREEE (reference sequence). This CDR3 comprises 16 residues. The CDR3 DNA is TGTGCCAGCAGCTTCCCGGGACTAGCGGAGTCAGATACGCAGTATTTT. Translating it yields CASSFPGLAESDTQYF.

This clonotype was seen only a few times. The V and J genes are TRBV16 and TRBJ2-7, with D tentatively TRBD2 (6 bases). The CDR3 has 12 amino acids. Germline V gives CDR1 KGHSY, CDR2 FQNENV. Trimming cost V 8 bases and J 4 bases, with 12 bases left between them. CDR3 DNA: TGTGCCAGCGCTAGAGGGACTTACGAGCAGTACTTC. This gives the protein CASARGTYEQYF.

V is TRBV6-2 or TRBV6-3 and J is TRBJ1-5; D not certain. This CDR3 is 15 amino acids long. V shed 8 bases and J shed 1 base, with 15 bases lying between them. Germline CDR1 reads MNHEY; CDR2 reads SVGEGT. The CDR3 bases are TGTGCCAGCCGCCCCGCGGGCGAGAGCAATCAGCCCCAGCATTTT. This codes for CASRPAGESNQPQHF.

DNA of the CDR3: TGCGCCAGCAGCTTGACAGGGGTATACACCGGGGAGCTGTTTTTT. Its protein is CASSLTGVYTGELFF. The chain links TRBV5-1 to TRBJ2-2; 7 positions match TRBD1. J was trimmed by 3 bases and V by 1 base; bases with no gene match: 3. The CDR3 has 15 residues. The V gene's germline CDR1 is SGHRS and CDR2 YFSETQ.

The chain is built from TRBV2 and TRBJ2-1; 11 bases are shared with TRBD2. The junction had 9 bases not matched to a gene; V was cut back by 6 bases and J by 5 bases. The V gene's germline CDR1 is SNHLY and CDR2 FYNNEI. The CDR3 sequence is 16 residues long. In DNA form, the CDR3 reads TGTGCCAGCAGGGAACCGGGACTAGCGGAAAACAATGAGCAGTTCTTC. It encodes CASREPGLAENNEQFF.

This rearrangement joins TRBV12-3 or TRBV12-4 to TRBJ2-1, with D uncertain. Trimming took off 6 bases at V and 2 bases at J, with 11 bases between the two ends. This CDR3 region has 14 residues. The CDR3: CASSQTVTYNEQFF. The CDR3 nucleotides are TGTGCCAGCAGCCAGACCGTCACCTACAATGAGCAGTTCTTC.

As concerns this clonotype: This may be a read error, as it is one base from a much larger clone. The rearrangement joins TRBV20-1 to TRBJ2-1, with 10 bases aligning to TRBD2. The CDR3 spans 16 residues. Losses at the gene ends were 1 base for V and 9 bases for J; bases not matched to a gene: 12. The germline gives CDR1 DFQATT, CDR2 SNEGSKA (reference sequence). CDR3: CSARGGTSVKVIEQFF. The DNA of the CDR3 is TGCAGTGCTAGAGGAGGGACTAGCGTGAAGGTGATTGAGCAGTTCTTC.

As DNA, the CDR3 is TGTGCCAGCAGCGTAGTTGGGTCCAAAGCCGGGGAGCTGTTTTTT. It codes for CASSVVGSKAGELFF. V is TRBV9 and J is TRBJ2-2; no firm D call. The CDR3 consists of 15 residues. The ends were cut back, 0 bases at V and 6 bases at J, with 12 bases in the middle. Germline CDR1 is SGDLS and CDR2 is YYNGEE.

This clonotype was counted only a few times. The rearrangement joins TRBV12-3 or TRBV12-4 to TRBJ1-3; TRBD1 aligns across 7 bases. This CDR3 comprises 18 residues. Trimming removed 7 bases from V and 1 base from J; junction bases left unmatched: 16. CDR3 amino acids: CASTRSGDRAVSGNTIYF. DNA of the CDR3: TGTGCCAGCACCCGGTCGGGGGACAGAGCTGTTTCTGGAAACACCATATATTTT.

In nucleotides, the CDR3 is TGTGCCAGCAGTACCCCTAGCACAGATACGCAGTATTTT. Translation gives CASSTPSTDTQYF. This rearrangement joins TRBV28 to TRBJ2-3; the D is unclear. CDR1 and CDR2 from the germline V gene are MDHEN and SYDVKM. The V gene lost 5 bases and the J gene lost 0 bases, with 6 bases spanning the gap. The CDR3 totals 13 residues. The variable domain in full, completed from reference TRBV28 and TRBJ2-3, reads DVKVTQSSRYLVKRTGEKVFLECVQDMDHENMFWYRQDPGLGLRLIYFSYDVKMKEKGDIPEGYSVSREKKERFSLILESASTNQTSMYLCASSTPSTDTQYFGPGTRLTVL.

A few counts support this clonotype. The gene calls are TRBV12-3 or TRBV12-4 and TRBJ2-5; 7 bases are shared with TRBD1. The length of the CDR3 is 15 residues. V lost 7 bases, J lost 5 bases, and 13 bases stayed unmatched. CDR3 amino acids: CASIQGRVRGETQYF. For the CDR3, the DNA is TGTGCCAGCATCCAGGGACGGGTCAGGGGGGAGACCCAGTACTTC.

This chain uses TRBV5-6 with TRBJ2-3, with 12 positions matching TRBD2. Germline V CDR1 and CDR2: SGHDT, YYEEEE. The ends lost 0 bases at V and 4 bases at J; junction bases unmatched: 12. The CDR3 consists of 19 residues. As DNA, the CDR3 is TGTGCCAGCAGCTTGGCAAGACTAGCGGGAGAATCCGGGTCAGATACGCAGTATTTT. Protein sequence: CASSLARLAGESGSDTQYF. Based on the CDR3 plus reference TRBV5-6 and TRBJ2-3, the full variable domain is DAGVTQSPTHLIKTRGQQVTLRCSPKSGHDTVSWYQQALGQGPQFIFQYYEEEERQRGNFPDRFSGHQFPNYSSELNVNALLLGDSALYLCASSLARLAGESGSDTQYFGPGTRLTVL.

J is TRBJ2-3 and V is TRBV19, with TRBD2 as a possible D gene (5 bases). This CDR3 is 16 amino acids long. V was cut by 0 bases and J by 3 bases, with 13 bases left in between. Per germline, CDR1 LNHDA and CDR2 SQIVND (reference sequence). The CDR3 spells CASSIDWERMTDTQYF. CDR3 bases: TGTGCCAGTAGTATAGATTGGGAGAGGATGACAGATACGCAGTATTTT.

The V gene is TRBV20-1, the J gene TRBJ1-1, with D unresolved. This CDR3 comprises 14 residues. Trimming shortened V by 0 bases and J by 1 base, and 9 bases separated the two germline ends. The germline CDR1 and CDR2 sequences are DFQATT and SNEGSKA (reference sequence). In nucleotides, the CDR3 is TGCAGTGCTAGAGATATACGGAGGAACACTGAAGCTTTCTTT. Translated, it gives CSARDIRRNTEAFF.

This clonotype turned up a few times. The chain recombines TRBV3-1 with TRBJ1-2; 8 bases match TRBD1. This CDR3 has 18 residues. Germline V lookup: CDR1 LGHDT, CDR2 YNNKEL (reference sequence). The V and J ends lost 5 bases and 10 bases, in that order; junction bases with no gene match: 24. The CDR3 sequence: CASSAKGGFGRGPPVYTF. CDR3 sequence (DNA): TGTGCCAGCAGCGCCAAGGGAGGCTTTGGCAGGGGGCCTCCCGTCTACACCTTC.